This T cell receptor beta chain was identified in a study of cytomegalovirus exposure and HLA in healthy donors. Primers for the PCR totalled 60 Vbeta and 13 Jbeta. TCRdb's copy holds only in-frame clones and misses some; the assay was immunoSEQ multiplex PCR. This repertoire shows 55,000 to 85,000 clones, about two thirds found once; its top ten account for around 10%. This TCR derives from a woman between 35 and 50 years old in good health and CMV-seropositive. Sample: PBMCs.

CDR3 DNA sequence: TGTGCCAGAGGACTAGCGGGGGTCAATGAGCAGTTCTTC. Translation: CARGLAGVNEQFF. This chain links TRBV6-8 with TRBJ2-1; 13 bases are shared with TRBD2. V shed 9 bases, J shed 6 bases, and the junction held 2 bases outside the gene matches. Germline V CDR1 and CDR2: MNHGY, SAAAGT. The CDR3 has 13 amino acids.